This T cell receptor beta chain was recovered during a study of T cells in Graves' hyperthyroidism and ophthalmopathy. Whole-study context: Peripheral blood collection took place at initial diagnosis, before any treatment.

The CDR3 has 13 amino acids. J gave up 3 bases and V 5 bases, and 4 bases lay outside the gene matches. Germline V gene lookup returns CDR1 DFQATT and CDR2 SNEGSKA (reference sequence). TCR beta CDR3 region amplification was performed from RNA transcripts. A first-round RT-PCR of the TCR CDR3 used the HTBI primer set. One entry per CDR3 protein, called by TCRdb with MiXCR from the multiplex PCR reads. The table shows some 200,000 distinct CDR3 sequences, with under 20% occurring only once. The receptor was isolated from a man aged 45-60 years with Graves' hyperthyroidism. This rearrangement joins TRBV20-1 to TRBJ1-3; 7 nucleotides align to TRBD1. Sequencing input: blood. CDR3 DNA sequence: TGCAGTGCTGTCCAGGGGGTTGGAAACACCATATATTTT. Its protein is CSAVQGVGNTIYF.